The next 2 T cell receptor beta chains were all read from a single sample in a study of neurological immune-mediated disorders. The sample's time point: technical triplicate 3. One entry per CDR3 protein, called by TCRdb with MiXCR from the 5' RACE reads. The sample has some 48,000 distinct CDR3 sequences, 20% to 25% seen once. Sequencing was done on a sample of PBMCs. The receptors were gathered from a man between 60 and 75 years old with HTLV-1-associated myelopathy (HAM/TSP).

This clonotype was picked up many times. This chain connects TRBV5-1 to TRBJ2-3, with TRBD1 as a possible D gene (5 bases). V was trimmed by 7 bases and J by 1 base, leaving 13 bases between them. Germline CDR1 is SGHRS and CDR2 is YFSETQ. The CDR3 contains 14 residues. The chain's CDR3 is CASAQGLGTDTQYF. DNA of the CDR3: TGCGCCAGCGCCCAGGGTTTGGGCACAGATACGCAGTATTTT.

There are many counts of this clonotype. The chain's CDR3 is CASSPNPGAPYEQYF. DNA of the CDR3: TGTGCCAGCAGCCCAAACCCGGGAGCGCCCTACGAGCAGTACTTC. The chain recombines TRBV6-6 with TRBJ2-7; TRBD2 might be the D (6 bases). The CDR3 covers 15 residues. V was cut by 6 bases and J by 2 bases, with 17 bases left in between. Looked up from germline, CDR1 is MNHNY and CDR2 is SVGAGI (reference sequence).